Listed below are T cell receptor beta chains from one sample, sequenced in a study of cytomegalovirus exposure and HLA in healthy donors. Measured with immunoSEQ multiplex PCR; TCRdb has only the in-frame clones, and not every one. Of around 200,000 clones listed, around three quarters are singletons. Sequencing used PBMCs. Receptors were obtained from a boy younger than 18 in good health and CMV-seronegative. Both conserved end residues are part of each CDR3. The D gene is left open where the match is weak. Only part of the rows carry a size: once, few, many, or a class if the clone is expanded.

d_call	v_call	clone_size	j_call	cdr3_aa	cdr3_nt
-	TRBV5-1	once	TRBJ2-3	CASSLGTGSADTQYF	TGCGCCAGCAGCTTGGGTACGGGGTCGGCAGATACGCAGTATTTT
TRBD1	TRBV27	-	TRBJ1-1	CASSLSGQGTEAFF	TGTGCCAGCAGTTTATCGGGACAGGGGACTGAAGCTTTCTTT
-	TRBV29-1	few	TRBJ1-3	CSVEDPGPSGNTIYF	TGCAGCGTCGAAGATCCAGGGCCCTCTGGAAACACCATATATTTT
TRBD1	TRBV18	-	TRBJ2-2	CASSPLGQGTGELFF	TGTGCCAGCTCACCGCTGGGACAGGGGACCGGGGAGCTGTTTTTT
-	TRBV29-1	-	TRBJ1-1	CSFQQGNRDTEAFF	TGCAGCTTCCAACAGGGAAATAGGGACACTGAAGCTTTCTTT
TRBD1	TRBV5-1	once	TRBJ2-1	CASSLYRGLNNEQFF	TGCGCCAGCAGCTTGTACAGGGGGCTGAACAATGAGCAGTTCTTC
-	TRBV11-3	-	TRBJ2-6	CASSLPGSSGANVLTF	TGTGCCAGCAGCTTACCAGGGTCCTCTGGGGCCAACGTCCTGACTTTC
TRBD2	TRBV11-2	few	TRBJ2-1	CASSTIKGTSGPHEQFF	TGTGCCAGCAGCACAATCAAAGGGACTAGCGGGCCCCATGAGCAGTTCTTC
-	TRBV6-1	-	TRBJ2-7	CASSEEGSSSYEQYF	TGTGCCAGCAGTGAAGAGGGCTCTAGCTCCTACGAGCAGTACTTC
-	TRBV11-2	-	TRBJ1-6	CASTERSYNSPLHF	TGTGCCAGCACCGAGAGGTCCTATAATTCACCCCTCCACTTT
-	TRBV7-2	-	TRBJ2-6	CASSPSTPGANVLTF	TGTGCCAGCAGCCCATCGACACCTGGGGCCAACGTCCTGACTTTC
-	TRBV9	-	TRBJ2-7	CASSPETWTVSYEQYF	TGTGCCAGCAGCCCAGAGACCTGGACAGTCTCCTACGAGCAGTACTTC
-	TRBV18	-	TRBJ1-3	CASSGRTVQFSGNTIYF	TGTGCCAGCTCCGGCCGGACAGTTCAGTTCTCTGGAAACACCATATATTTT
TRBD1	TRBV7-3	few	TRBJ2-1	CASSLGTGVSIEQFF	TGTGCCAGCAGCTTAGGGACAGGGGTCAGTATTGAGCAGTTCTTC
-	TRBV27	-	TRBJ1-4	CASSLIGGDEKLFF	TGTGCCAGCAGTTTGATAGGGGGAGATGAAAAACTGTTTTTT
-	TRBV11-2	once	TRBJ1-1	CASSFGGMNTEAFF	TGTGCCAGCAGCTTCGGGGGAATGAACACTGAAGCTTTCTTT
TRBD1	TRBV5-4	-	TRBJ2-6	CASSHRQGAPFRSGANVLTF	TGTGCCAGCAGTCACCGACAGGGGGCTCCCTTTCGGTCTGGGGCCAACGTCCTGACTTTC
TRBD2	TRBV9	-	TRBJ2-1	CASSVGGTSVYEQFF	TGTGCCAGCAGCGTAGGGGGGACTAGTGTGTATGAGCAGTTCTTC
-	TRBV5-1	-	TRBJ2-1	CASTPFMGSSYNEQFF	TGCGCCAGCACCCCCTTTATGGGGAGCTCCTACAATGAGCAGTTCTTC
TRBD1	TRBV10-3	-	TRBJ2-3	CATNDGTASTDTQYF	TGTGCCACCAATGACGGGACAGCTTCCACAGATACGCAGTATTTT
TRBD2	TRBV30	few	TRBJ2-1	CAWSSGGPYNEQFF	TGTGCCTGGAGCTCGGGAGGGCCCTACAATGAGCAGTTCTTC
TRBD1	TRBV27	-	TRBJ2-7	CASSGTAIYEQYF	TGTGCCAGCAGTGGGACAGCCATCTACGAGCAGTACTTC
TRBD2	TRBV10-3	-	TRBJ2-4	CAISEGLAGNIQYF	TGTGCCATCAGTGAAGGACTAGCGGGAAACATTCAGTACTTC
TRBD1	TRBV9	-	TRBJ2-1	CASSVAGQGADNEQFF	TGTGCCAGCAGCGTAGCTGGGCAGGGGGCGGACAATGAGCAGTTCTTC
-	TRBV7-2	-	TRBJ2-5	CASSLAFGQQETQYF	TGTGCCAGCAGCTTAGCCTTCGGACAGCAAGAGACCCAGTACTTC
-	TRBV21-1	few	TRBJ2-7	CASSKVARRGLAGEVHHEQYF	TGTGCCAGCAGCAAAGTTGCCAGGCGAGGACTAGCGGGAGAGGTTCACCACGAGCAGTACTTC
-	TRBV2	-	TRBJ1-3	CASSEDARPGSPGNTIYF	TGTGCCAGCAGTGAAGATGCGAGGCCGGGATCGCCTGGAAACACCATATATTTT